What follows describes a single T cell receptor (beta chain). Its antigen is as yet unknown. The V segment lost 0 bases and the J segment 1 base; nucleotides outside the gene matches: 9. In germline, CDR1 is LNHNV, CDR2 YYDKDF (reference sequence). The CDR3 is 21 amino acids. Naive CD45RA+ and memory CD45RA-negative subsets were split from CD4+ cells. Method: immunoSEQ multiplex PCR; TCRdb's copy keeps in-frame clones and lacks some. Of 2,100,000 or so clones in the sample, approximately 94% were seen once. The sample comes from a study of shared clonotypes between healthy human individuals. Study-level background: Researchers drew samples from a couple of women and three men aged 18 to 49. Notes on the study in general: Sample collection involved blood only; tissue repertoires are likely different.

Material: naive CD4+ T cells sorted from blood. This sample's subset: CD45RA+ positively selected. This clonotype was obtained from a man aged 18 to 30 in good health. The chain couples TRBV15 to TRBJ2-1; 16 bases fit TRBD2. This chain's CDR3 is CATSRDTGTSGRVWSYNEQFF. CDR3 nucleotides: TGTGCCACCAGCAGAGACACTGGGACTAGCGGGAGGGTCTGGTCCTACAATGAGCAGTTCTTC.